This entry concerns a single T cell receptor beta chain. Its target is unknown. Given the absence of the conserved phenylalanine or tryptophan at the CDR3 end, a read error is likely. This entry comes from a study of tumor and adjacent non-tumor tissue in lung cancer. Study-level information: Histology: 12 adenocarcinoma, a couple of squamous cell carcinoma, 1 small cell lung cancer. Patients were aged roughly 31 to 76, about 10 men and about 5 women, stage I to III. The study's findings and limits: Tumor repertoires had a smaller top 100 clone share than normal lung. Significantly higher TCR diversity was found in tumor than normal lung.

TCRbeta libraries were built with three rounds of nested PCR, modified from ARM-PCR. TCRdb called the multiplex PCR reads again in MiXCR, with one record for every CDR3 protein. The repertoire consists of some 78,000 distinct CDR3 sequences, with around 80% occurring once and the leading ten covering 10% to 15%. CDR1 is MDHEN, CDR2 SYDVKM, per germline. Trimming cost V 3 bases and J 3 bases, with 12 bases left between them. The CDR3 extends over 15 amino acids. The template was RNA from unsorted bulk tissue. The sequencing input was lung tumor tissue. The clonotype comes from a woman aged 50 to 65 with non-small cell lung cancer. This chain uses TRBV28 with TRBJ2-1; D unclear. Here the CDR3 reads CASSLNADNYNEQFL. In DNA form, the CDR3 reads TGTGCCAGCAGTTTGAATGCAGATAACTACAATGAGCAGTTCCTC.